Listed below are T cell receptor beta chains from one sample, sequenced in a study of T cells in Graves' hyperthyroidism and ophthalmopathy. TCRdb re-derived calls from the multiplex PCR reads in MiXCR, one entry per CDR3 protein. The sample yields approximately 620,000 distinct CDR3 sequences, about 15% seen once. The sample taken for sequencing was blood. The receptor source for this set is a young woman with Graves' hyperthyroidism that later progressed to Graves' ophthalmopathy. CDR3s include the opening cysteine and the closing phenylalanine or tryptophan. D genes are given only for firm matches. Where a row states a size, it is once, few, many or the class of an expanded clone; other rows omit it.

J gene | clone size | D gene | V gene | CDR3 protein | CDR3 DNA
TRBJ1-5 | NA | NA | TRBV27 | CASRLGTLGNQPQHF | TGTGCCAGCCGTCTCGGAACACTGGGCAATCAGCCCCAGCATTTT
TRBJ1-4 | many | TRBD1 | TRBV18 | CASSPLQGAGTNEKLFF | TGTGCCAGCTCACCACTACAGGGGGCAGGAACTAATGAAAAACTGTTTTTT
TRBJ2-1 | NA | TRBD2 | TRBV4-1 | CASSQQREGEQIF | TGCGCCAGCAGCCAACAGCGGGAGGGTGAGCAGATCTTC
TRBJ2-6 | NA | TRBD1 | TRBV24-1 | CATSDLKGQGASGANVLTF | TGTGCCACCAGTGATTTGAAGGGACAGGGGGCGTCGGGGGCCAACGTCCTGACTTTC
TRBJ1-1 | few | NA | TRBV19 | CASSIDWGQGNTEAFF | TGTGCCAGTAGTATAGATTGGGGCCAGGGGAACACTGAAGCTTTCTTT
TRBJ2-3 | many | NA | TRBV9 | CASSADSDTQYF | TGTGCCAGCAGCGCCGATTCGGATACGCAGTATTTT
TRBJ2-1 | many | NA | TRBV18 | CASSPPGGEQFF | TGTGCCAGCTCACCTCCCGGGGGTGAGCAGTTCTTC
TRBJ2-2 | many | NA | TRBV2 | CASSEWNTGELFF | TGTGCCAGCAGTGAATGGAACACCGGGGAGCTGTTTTTT
TRBJ1-4 | many | NA | TRBV12-3/TRBV12-4 | CASSVDVAEKLFF | TGTGCCAGCAGTGTGGACGTGGCCGAAAAACTGTTTTTT
TRBJ1-1 | many | NA | TRBV11-1 | CASNPAPLGDTEAFF | TGTGCCAGCAACCCTGCCCCACTTGGAGACACTGAAGCTTTCTTT
TRBJ1-1 | many | TRBD1 | TRBV12-3/TRBV12-4 | CASSVPGQGFTMNTEAFF | TGTGCCAGCAGCGTCCCGGGACAGGGGTTTACCATGAACACTGAAGCTTTCTTT
TRBJ2-2 | many | TRBD2 | TRBV28 | CASSFPRGTTNTGELFF | TGTGCCAGCAGTTTTCCGCGGGGGACGACGAACACCGGGGAGCTGTTTTTT
TRBJ2-7 | many | NA | TRBV11-2 | CASSSSTGPTYEQYF | TGTGCCAGCAGCTCCTCGACAGGACCAACCTACGAGCAGTACTTC
TRBJ2-5 | many | TRBD1 | TRBV11-2 | CASSSRQGTRETQYF | TGTGCCAGCAGCTCTCGACAGGGCACGAGAGAGACCCAGTACTTC
TRBJ1-1 | many | TRBD1 | TRBV25-1 | CASSESGQGIMNTEAFF | TGTGCCAGCAGTGAATCGGGACAGGGGATTATGAACACTGAAGCTTTCTTT
TRBJ1-5 | many | NA | TRBV19 | CASSPARFNQPQHF | TGTGCCAGTAGTCCCGCGAGGTTCAATCAGCCCCAGCATTTT
TRBJ1-2 | few | NA | TRBV9 | CASSLPGAIYGYTF | TGTGCCAGCAGCCTCCCGGGGGCCATCTATGGCTACACCTTC
TRBJ2-2 | many | NA | TRBV6-5 | CASSYEVGMDTGELFF | TGTGCCAGCAGCTACGAGGTGGGGATGGACACCGGGGAGCTGTTTTTT
TRBJ1-1 | NA | NA | TRBV3-1 | CASSQSGIMNTEAFF | TGTGCCAGCAGCCAATCAGGGATAATGAACACTGAAGCTTTCTTT
TRBJ1-1 | few | NA | TRBV9 | CASSKAEANTEAFF | TGTGCCAGCAGTAAGGCCGAGGCGAACACTGAAGCTTTCTTT
TRBJ1-6 | few | TRBD1 | TRBV27 | CASSLSTGGRSPLHF | TGTGCCAGCAGTTTATCCACAGGGGGCCGTTCACCCCTCCACTTT
TRBJ2-7 | many | NA | TRBV7-9 | CASSLVAETYEQYF | TGTGCCAGCAGCTTAGTGGCAGAGACCTACGAGCAGTACTTC
TRBJ2-7 | NA | NA | TRBV30 | CAWSVGHGSSYEQYF | TGTGCCTGGAGTGTAGGCCATGGGAGCTCCTACGAGCAGTACTTC
TRBJ2-7 | many | NA | TRBV18 | CASSPDGVTYEQYF | TGTGCCAGCTCACCCGACGGCGTCACCTACGAGCAGTACTTC
TRBJ2-7 | NA | NA | TRBV6-5 | CASSYSDRPYEQYF | TGTGCCAGCAGTTACTCGGACAGACCATACGAGCAGTACTTC
TRBJ2-1 | many | TRBD2 | TRBV9 | CASSVSGGAGNEQFF | TGTGCCAGCAGCGTTTCGGGGGGGGCGGGGAATGAGCAGTTCTTC
TRBJ1-4 | NA | NA | TRBV19 | CASSIDPGLANEKLFF | TGTGCCAGTAGTATAGATCCCGGATTAGCTAATGAAAAACTGTTTTTT
TRBJ1-5 | many | NA | TRBV20-1 | CSARDLDGASNQPQHF | TGCAGTGCTAGAGATCTCGATGGGGCTAGCAATCAGCCCCAGCATTTT
TRBJ2-5 | NA | TRBD1 | TRBV24-1 | CATSDPGQGGGKTQYF | TGTGCCACCAGTGACCCCGGACAGGGGGGCGGGAAGACCCAGTACTTC
TRBJ2-7 | many | NA | TRBV29-1 | CSVEVGEQYF | TGCAGCGTTGAGGTCGGCGAGCAGTACTTC
TRBJ2-2 | NA | TRBD1 | TRBV28 | CASRQWTGNTGELFF | TGTGCCAGCAGGCAGTGGACAGGGAACACCGGGGAGCTGTTTTTT
TRBJ2-3 | NA | NA | TRBV30 | CAWSAFSDTQYF | TGTGCCTGGAGCGCTTTTTCAGATACGCAGTATTTT
TRBJ1-2 | NA | TRBD1 | TRBV28 | CASSLPRGTGRGGYTF | TGTGCCAGCAGTTTACCACGAGGGACAGGGCGGGGTGGCTACACCTTC
TRBJ2-3 | many | NA | TRBV30 | CAWSGGNASWYF | TGTGCCTGGAGTGGAGGGAACGCATCGTGGTATTTT
TRBJ1-2 | many | TRBD1 | TRBV9 | CASSVVPGSQGADGYTF | TGTGCCAGCAGCGTAGTCCCCGGCAGCCAGGGGGCAGATGGCTACACCTTC
TRBJ2-7 | many | TRBD1 | TRBV29-1 | CSVEAGTGGYEQYF | TGCAGCGTGGAGGCGGGGACAGGGGGCTACGAGCAGTACTTC
TRBJ1-1 | NA | TRBD1 | TRBV6-5 | CASSYPTGETEAFF | TGTGCCAGCAGTTACCCGACAGGGGAGACTGAAGCTTTCTTT